A single sample is the source of the 16 T cell receptor beta chains below, sequenced in a study of cytomegalovirus exposure and HLA in healthy donors. Vbeta (60) and Jbeta (13) primers were used in the PCR. Measured with immunoSEQ multiplex PCR; TCRdb has only the in-frame clones, and not every one. The sample has roughly 120,000 clones; approximately 73% are singletons. Sequencing input: PBMCs. Source of these receptors: a man between 60 and 70 years old in good health and CMV-seropositive.

The CDR3 loop is CASSIRSRGDTQYF. The CDR3 DNA reads as TGTGCCAGCAGTATAAGAAGTCGGGGGGATACGCAGTATTTT. The V call is TRBV28, the J call TRBJ2-3; D may be TRBD2 (6 bases). CDR3 size: 14 residues. CDR1 and CDR2 (germline): MDHEN, SYDVKM. Between the trimmed V and J ends, which lost 5 bases and 6 bases, there was a span of 15 bases.

The chain links TRBV7-6 to TRBJ2-7; TRBD1 matches at 11 bases. From germline, CDR1 is SGHVS and CDR2 FNYEAQ. The CDR3 covers 15 residues. V gave up 6 bases and J gave up 5 bases; unmatched junction bases: 9. The CDR3 DNA follows: TGTGCCAGCAGTCACCCAGGGACAGGGGGAAACGAGCAGTACTTC. Translating it yields CASSHPGTGGNEQYF.

This clone was detected only a few times. V is TRBV28 and J is TRBJ2-5; 7 positions match TRBD1. CDR1 is MDHEN, CDR2 SYDVKM, per germline. J was trimmed by 11 bases and V by 5 bases; bases with no gene match: 11. This CDR3 spans 13 amino acids. CDR3 amino acids: CASSRTGRWEQYF. CDR3 in DNA: TGTGCCAGCAGTAGGACAGGTCGTTGGGAGCAGTACTTC.

This clone was counted a few times. The chain combines TRBV21-1 with TRBJ1-3; TRBD1 reflects the table's D call only, with no check against the DNA. TRBV21-1 is labeled a pseudogene. The CDR3 length is 17 residues. The CDR3 DNA is TGTGCCAGCAGCGAAAGGGGGGACAGGGGCAGGGGAAACACCATATATTTT. Translated, it gives CASSERGDRGRGNTIYF.

The chain couples TRBV19 to TRBJ1-1; D gene unclear. V was clipped by 5 bases and J by 0 bases, with 16 bases between them. CDR1 is LNHDA and CDR2 is SQIVND in the germline V gene (reference sequence). This CDR3 is 16 amino acids long. This CDR3 reads CASSRWSIGMNTEAFF. CDR3 coding DNA: TGTGCCAGTAGTCGGTGGAGCATAGGAATGAACACTGAAGCTTTCTTT.

The DNA for the CDR3 is TGTGCCAGCAAGGTAGCGGCGTTCCAAGAGACCCAGTACTTC. The encoded protein is CASKVAAFQETQYF. The chain recombines TRBV2 with TRBJ2-5; a possible D gene is TRBD2 (6 bases). Trimming stripped 7 bases from V and 1 base from J, with 13 bases between. Germline V CDR1 and CDR2: SNHLY, FYNNEI. The CDR3 totals 14 residues.

The chain employs TRBV28 and TRBJ2-7, with TRBD1 as a possible D gene (6 bases). Germline lookup yields CDR1 MDHEN and CDR2 SYDVKM. The CDR3 extends over 16 amino acids. Trimming removed 6 bases at V and 3 bases at J, with 21 bases between. CDR3: CASSLLQQGGSYEQYF. The CDR3 DNA is TGTGCCAGCAGCCTCCTACAGCAAGGGGGAAGCTACGAGCAGTACTTC.

This sequence joins TRBV10-1 and TRBJ2-2; D is unclear. CDR1 is WNHNN and CDR2 is SYGVQD in the germline V gene (reference sequence). Trimming took off 7 bases at V and 4 bases at J, with 13 bases between the two ends. The CDR3 is 14 residues long. CDR3 sequence (DNA): TGCGCCAGCACCCGTTCCGTCCCCACCGGGGAGCTGTTTTTT. It specifies CASTRSVPTGELFF.

In this sample, this clone turned up a few times. The chain couples TRBV19 to TRBJ1-5; 7 bases match TRBD1. V was pared by 0 bases and J by 4 bases, with 6 bases of the junction left unmatched. The CDR3 spans 16 residues. CDR1 and CDR2 from the germline V gene are LNHDA and SQIVND (reference sequence). CDR3 amino acids: CASSIDSRQGNQPQHF. The CDR3 DNA sequence: TGTGCCAGTAGTATAGACTCGAGACAGGGTAATCAGCCCCAGCATTTT.

The CDR3 reads CASSQDRGNYGYTF. The DNA for the CDR3 is TGCGCCAGCAGCCAAGATCGGGGGAACTATGGCTACACCTTC. The chain links TRBV4-1 to TRBJ1-2; D perhaps matches TRBD1 (5 bases). This CDR3 comprises 14 residues. V was trimmed by 0 bases and J by 2 bases, leaving 7 bases between them. Per germline, CDR1 MGHRA and CDR2 YSYEKL.

This chain connects TRBV5-5 to TRBJ1-1; 10 bases map to TRBD1. The V gene end was trimmed by 2 bases and the J gene end by 3 bases; junction bases not matched to a gene: 4. The CDR3 loop spans 15 amino acids. Germline V lookup: CDR1 SGHKS, CDR2 YYEKEE (reference sequence). The CDR3 reads CASSFGQGGYTEAFF. The CDR3 DNA follows: TGTGCCAGCAGCTTCGGACAGGGGGGGTACACTGAAGCTTTCTTT.

The chain recombines TRBV13 with TRBJ2-3; D possibly corresponds to TRBD2 (5 bases). The CDR3 is 16 residues long. V lost 2 bases, J lost 5 bases, and 17 bases lay in between. CDR1 and CDR2 from the germline V gene are PRHDT and FYEKMQ (reference sequence). The CDR3 sequence is CASSLKRAVQLDTQYF. The DNA for the CDR3 is TGTGCCAGCAGCTTAAAGAGGGCAGTTCAATTAGATACGCAGTATTTT.

The chain carries TRBV6-4 and TRBJ2-1; tentative D call: TRBD1 (7 bases). Germline loops: CDR1 MRHNA, CDR2 SNTAGT. Trimming shortened V by 2 bases and J by 15 bases, and 17 bases separated the two germline ends. The CDR3 has 13 amino acids. As DNA, the CDR3 is TGTGCCAGCAGTGACCGCCTGACAGGGACTCCGTTCTTC. Protein sequence: CASSDRLTGTPFF.

The chain recombines TRBV5-4 with TRBJ1-2; TRBD1 is a possible D gene (6 bases). The V gene lost 2 bases and the J gene lost 4 bases, with 12 bases spanning the gap. CDR1 and CDR2 from the germline V gene are SGHNT and YYREEE (reference sequence). The length of the CDR3 is 14 residues. Written as DNA, the CDR3 is TGTGCCAGCAGCTTCCGGCAGGGGACCTATGGCTACACCTTC. Translating it yields CASSFRQGTYGYTF.

Points on this clone: One end of the junction is discordant with germline, which a read error may explain. The J gene is TRBJ1-1, the V gene TRBV7-7, with TRBD1 as a possible D gene (6 bases). The CDR3 is made up of 14 amino acids. Germline V gene data show CDR1 as SSHAT and CDR2 as FNYEAQ (reference sequence). The CDR3 nucleotides read TGTGCTAGCAGCCCAACAGGGAAGTTTACTGAAGCTTTCTTT. Its protein product is CASSPTGKFTEAFF.

This chain uses TRBV19 with TRBJ2-2; a possible D gene is TRBD1 (5 bases). Germline CDR1 reads LNHDA; CDR2 reads SQIVND (reference sequence). The V end lost 0 bases, the J end lost 7 bases, and 6 bases lay between the germline ends. This CDR3 is 13 amino acids long. The CDR3 DNA reads TGTGCCAGTAGTATAGAAGGGGACGGGGAGCTGTTTTTT. Protein sequence: CASSIEGDGELFF.